This entry describes one TCR beta chain. This CDR3 comprises 12 residues. Germline loops: CDR1 KGHSH, CDR2 LQKENI. The ends lost 10 bases at V and 2 bases at J; junction bases unmatched: 2. The data originate from a study of blood T cell repertoires in COVID-19. Produced via immunoSEQ multiplex PCR; TCRdb's table is partial and in-frame only. The sample includes about 200,000 clones, roughly 86% seen only once; the top ten take approximately 10%. The sequenced material came from peripheral blood. The chain recombines TRBV18 with TRBJ1-5, with 7 bases lining up with TRBD1. This TCR came from a woman in her 50s with COVID-19, enrolled during active disease. CDR3 nucleotides: TGTGCCACCAGGGGGGGCAATCAGCCCCAGCATTTT. It encodes CATRGGNQPQHF.